Presented here are 19 T cell receptor beta chains from one specimen sequenced in a study of tumor and adjacent non-tumor tissue in lung cancer. Three rounds of nested PCR, following a modified ARM-PCR protocol, produced the TCRbeta library. In TCRdb, the multiplex PCR reads were re-called with MiXCR into one record per CDR3 protein. Of more than 120,000 distinct CDR3 sequences in the sample, about 71% were seen once. RNA was extracted from bulk tissue without any cell sorting. The specimen sequenced was lung tumor tissue. Every receptor here comes from a man between 60 and 75 years old with small cell lung cancer.

With respect to this clonotype: One junction end disagrees with the germline gene, perhaps due to a read error. The chain couples TRBV20-1 to TRBJ2-7; perhaps D is TRBD1 or TRBD2 (6 bases each). Germline CDR1 is DFQATT and CDR2 is SNEGSKA (reference sequence). The CDR3 has 14 residues. The DNA for the CDR3 is TGCAGTACTACAGGAGAGGGGGGCTCCTACGAACAGTACTTC. It codes for CSTTGEGGSYEQYF.

This clonotype has at least ten counts. The V call is TRBV11-3, the J call TRBJ2-5; D call uncertain. The CDR3 totals 15 residues. The V end was cut by 4 bases, the J end by 7 bases, with 19 bases between. Germline V gene sequence: CDR1 SGHNT, CDR2 YENEEA. The CDR3, as DNA: TGTGCCAGCAGCTCCGCGAGCAATCGGTTCGGGACCCAGTACTTC. Its translation is CASSSASNRFGTQYF. Filled out from reference TRBV11-3 and TRBJ2-5, the complete variable domain reads EAGVVQSPRYKIIEKKQPVAFWCNPISGHNTLYWYLQNLGQGPELLIRYENEEAVDDSQLPKDRFSAERLKGVDSTLKIQPAELGDSAVYLCASSSASNRFGTQYFGPGTRLLVL.

This clonotype has a count of ten or more. The rearrangement joins TRBV10-3 to TRBJ2-7; 9 bases align to TRBD1. Germline CDR1 is ENHRY and CDR2 is SYGVKD. The CDR3 length is 13 residues. The CDR3 protein is CATSPSGQGIIRV. For the CDR3, the DNA is TGTGCCACGTCCCCAAGCGGACAGGGGATAATTAGGGTC.

As to this clonotype: One junction end disagrees with the germline gene, perhaps due to a read error. The chain employs TRBV20-1 and TRBJ1-1; TRBD1 aligns across 7 bases. The CDR3 contains 14 residues. CDR1 is DFQATT, CDR2 SNEGSKA, per germline (reference sequence). CDR3 residues: CSATRGKGGTEALF. DNA for the CDR3: TGCAGTGCTACCCGAGGAAAAGGGGGCACTGAAGCTCTCTTT.

The chain joins TRBV5-6 to TRBJ2-5; tentatively, D is TRBD1 (8 bases). V was clipped by 0 bases and J by 4 bases, with 25 bases between them. This CDR3 has 19 residues. Germline V gives CDR1 SGHDT, CDR2 YYEEEE. The CDR3 sequence is CASSLVVGQGARGRETQYF. CDR3 nucleotides: TGTGCCAGCAGCTTGGTAGTAGGGCAGGGGGCGCGGGGGAGAGAGACCCAGTACTTC.

The sample holds a few counts of this clonotype. The genes are TRBV4-1 and TRBJ1-2; TRBD1 matches 8 bases. The trim removed 0 bases at V and 8 bases at J, leaving 8 bases unmatched. Germline V gene sequence: CDR1 MGHRA, CDR2 YSYEKL. The CDR3 covers 15 residues. Here the CDR3 DNA reads TGCGCCAGCAGCCAAGAGGGGCAGGGGGCGCGGGGCTACACCTTC. Protein: CASSQEGQGARGYTF.

Comment on this clonotype: Germline is not matched at one junction end, which may reflect a read error. The chain combines TRBV11-2 with TRBJ2-5; D is ambiguous. The CDR3 has 13 residues. Looked up from germline, CDR1 is SGHAT and CDR2 is FQNNGV. The CDR3 DNA reads as TGTGCCAGCAGCTCCCCACCCGTGGAGACCCAATACTTC. It is translated as CASSSPPVETQYF. Full variable domain (rest looked up from reference TRBV11-2 and TRBJ2-5): EAGVAQSPRYKIIEKRQSVAFWCNPISGHATLYWYQQILGQGPKLLIQFQNNGVVDDSQLPKDRFSAERLKGVDSTLKIQPAKLEDSAVYLCASSSPPVETQYFGPGTRLLVL.

In this sample, this clonotype turned up many times. The chain couples TRBV29-1 to TRBJ2-1; TRBD2 agrees at 14 bases. Germline V CDR1 and CDR2: SQVTM, ANQGSEA. The CDR3 has 17 residues. With V trimmed by 6 bases and J by 5 bases, 12 bases remained unmatched. The CDR3 nucleotides are TGCAGCGTCGCCGGGACTAGCGGGAGTGTGGGGAACAATGAGCAGTTCTTC. It translates to CSVAGTSGSVGNNEQFF.

In this sample, this clonotype turned up once. A read error may account for a junction end that differs from germline. This sequence joins TRBV11-1 and TRBJ2-7, with D maybe TRBD2 (5 bases). CDR1 and CDR2 from the germline V gene are SGHAT and FQDESV (reference sequence). CDR3 length: 13 residues. The DNA for the CDR3 is TGTGCCAGCAGCCCTCACACGGGGTTCGAGCAGAAGTTC. Encoded protein: CASSPHTGFEQKF.

The chain combines TRBV11-3 with TRBJ2-7, with D possibly TRBD2 on 6 matching bases. The CDR3 is made up of 13 amino acids. The germline V gene has CDR1 SGHNT and CDR2 YENEEA. V gave up 10 bases and J gave up 7 bases, with 20 bases separating them. As DNA, the CDR3 is TGTGCCAACAACTTAGATCACGGGGGTGAGCAGTACTTC. This sequence encodes CANNLDHGGEQYF. Based on the CDR3 plus reference TRBV11-3 and TRBJ2-7, the full variable domain is EAGVVQSPRYKIIEKKQPVAFWCNPISGHNTLYWYLQNLGQGPELLIRYENEEAVDDSQLPKDRFSAERLKGVDSTLKIQPAELGDSAVYLCANNLDHGGEQYFGPGTRLTVT.

This clonotype has a handful of counts. The J gene is TRBJ2-2, the V gene TRBV7-8, with D possibly being TRBD2 (5 bases). The CDR3 totals 16 residues. V gave up 1 base and J gave up 1 base, with 10 bases separating them. Germline V gene lookup returns CDR1 SGHVS and CDR2 FQNEAQ. CDR3 DNA sequence: TGTGCCAGCAGCTTAGTCCAGGACTTGAACACCGGGGAGCTGTTTTTT. Its translation is CASSLVQDLNTGELFF.

This clonotype was picked up a small number of times. This chain links TRBV30 with TRBJ2-5; either TRBD1 or TRBD2 may fit D (5 bases each). The germline CDR1 and CDR2 sequences are GTSNPN and SVGIG (reference sequence). The CDR3 covers 13 residues. Trimming took off 4 bases at V and 7 bases at J, with 16 bases between the two ends. CDR3 residues: CAWTTQFGGTQYF. The CDR3 DNA reads TGTGCCTGGACCACCCAGTTTGGGGGGACCCAGTACTTC.

This clonotype was observed a few times. The chain carries TRBV6-1 and TRBJ1-1; D not resolved. The CDR3 is 14 amino acids. The ends were cut back, 6 bases at V and 1 base at J, with 12 bases in the middle. The germline gives CDR1 MNHNS, CDR2 SASEGT. The CDR3: CASRTSPQNTEAFF. CDR3 sequence (DNA): TGTGCCAGCAGGACCTCTCCACAGAACACTGAAGCTTTCTTT.

A remark on this clonotype: At one of its ends the junction is not consistent with the germline gene, which may arise from a read error. The V call is TRBV11-2, the J call TRBJ2-2; D remains unclear. Germline CDR1 and CDR2: SGHAT and FQNNGV. CDR3 length equals 14 residues. The CDR3 DNA reads TGTGCCAACAGCTTTCTACGAGAGACGGGGGAGCTGTTTTTT. This codes for CANSFLRETGELFF.

This clonotype appeared a few times. V and J are TRBV29-1 and TRBJ2-7; D uncertain. CDR3 length: 11 amino acids. Germline assignment: CDR1 SQVTM and CDR2 ANQGSEA. Trimming took 4 bases from V and 1 from J, leaving 5 bases between them. CDR3 nucleotides: TGCAGCGTTGCCTCGTCCTACGAGCAGTACTTC. Residues: CSVASSYEQYF.

For this clonotype: Because the CDR3's place on the DNA is in doubt, the DNA is left out and the CDR3 is given as listed by TCRdb. This chain uses TRBV28 with TRBJ2-3; the table's D call of TRBD2 was not tested on the DNA. The CDR3 is 15 residues long, counting both termini. Looked up from germline, CDR1 is MDHEN and CDR2 is SYDVKM. CDR3 sequence: CASIWGGGSADTRYF.

A note on this clonotype: It may be a read error: a sequence one base away is much more abundant. The chain links TRBV10-3 to TRBJ2-3; 8 positions agree with TRBD1. V dropped 10 bases and J dropped 7; count of bases not matched to a gene: 13. The CDR3 contains 14 residues. Germline V gives CDR1 ENHRY, CDR2 SYGVKD. The CDR3 DNA reads TGTGCCACTATGGGACAGGAGGCGTGGAATACGCAGTATTTT. Its protein product is CATMGQEAWNTQYF.

A remark on this clonotype: The CDR3 does not end in the conserved phenylalanine or tryptophan, so this is likely a read error. The rearrangement uses TRBV10-3 and TRBJ2-7, with D tentatively TRBD2 (5 bases). This CDR3 is 14 amino acids long. V was shortened by 2 bases and J by 4 bases, with 12 bases between the two germline ends. Germline V lookup: CDR1 ENHRY, CDR2 SYGVKD. The CDR3 DNA sequence: TGTGCCATCAGTGAGGGGGAGAGCCCTTACGAGCAGTACGAC. Residues: CAISEGESPYEQYD.

This clonotype was seen many times. The chain recombines TRBV11-1 with TRBJ2-3, with D maybe TRBD2 (6 bases). V gave up 5 bases and J gave up 6 bases, with 15 bases separating them. The germline V gene encodes CDR1 SGHAT and CDR2 FQDESV (reference sequence). The CDR3 loop spans 14 amino acids. This CDR3 reads CASSLTLLADTQYF. CDR3 sequence (DNA): TGTGCCAGCAGCCTAACTCTCCTAGCGGATACGCAGTATTTT. Full variable domain (remainder filled in from reference TRBV11-1 and TRBJ2-3): EAEVAQSPRYKITEKSQAVAFWCDPISGHATLYWYRQILGQGPELLVQFQDESVVDDSQLPKDRFSAERLKGVDSTLKIQPAELGDSAMYLCASSLTLLADTQYFGPGTRLTVL.